The present T cell receptor beta chain was sequenced within a study of blood T cell repertoires in COVID-19. Looking at the study overall: Both acute and convalescent COVID-19 samples were obtained from the United States, Italy and Spain.

CDR3 size: 14 residues. Germline-derived CDR1 and CDR2 are MNHEY and SVGAGI. With 2 bases clipped from V and 4 bases from J, the junction kept 4 bases outside the gene matches. In the authors' workflow: Reference gene primer amplification in the assay estimated nucleated cell counts. The method was immunoSEQ multiplex PCR; TCRdb's version includes in-frame clones alone and lacks a portion of them. V and J calls and clone size follow that table, whereas D and trimming were derived from the DNA. Here the sample spans 110,000 to 150,000 clones, 78% being singletons. This clone was seen only a few times. The same CDR3 arises from other DNA sequences in this sample as well.

This receptor was taken from a woman between 45 and 60 years old who had recovered from COVID-19. Sequencing was performed on PBMCs or T cells enriched from blood (not recorded which). The chain recombines TRBV6-5 with TRBJ1-1; 7 bases are a match to TRBD1. The CDR3 DNA reads as TGTGCCAGCAGTTACGACAGGGTGGGCACTGAAGCTTTCTTT. Encoded protein: CASSYDRVGTEAFF.